This T cell receptor (beta chain) was captured by sequencing in a study of regulatory T cells in long-lasting Graves disease. Trimming pared 5 bases from V and 7 bases from J, leaving 21 bases between. Germline CDR1 is SEHNR and CDR2 is FQNEAQ (reference sequence). The CDR3 runs 16 residues. This clonotype occurred many times. Its antigen is as yet unknown. Time point of the sample: newly diagnosed GD, antithyroid drugs for less than 3 months. After RNA was extracted from PBMCs, the TCR library was made from it. Study-level results: Among persistent patients, a larger number of public clonotypes were shared (roughly 2,900) than among newly diagnosed patients (under 1,000). Persistent disease preferred TRBV28, TRBJ1-2 and TRBJ2-5; new disease, TRBV20-1 and TRBJ2-1.

Building of the TCR beta libraries involved iRepertoire HTBI primers and Arm-PCR of CDR3 regions. TCRdb reanalysed the multiplex PCR reads using MiXCR and keeps one entry per CDR3 protein. This repertoire shows around 250,000 distinct CDR3 sequences, around 20% found once; its top ten account for approximately 15%. This chain links TRBV7-9 with TRBJ2-1; D uncertain. This receptor was taken from a female donor with Graves disease. Source: peripheral blood mononuclear cells (PBMCs), taken at new diagnosis, from a patient treated with antithyroid drugs. The chain's CDR3 is CASSPYPTLSFNEQFF. CDR3 DNA: TGTGCCAGCAGCCCCTACCCTACCCTCAGTTTTAATGAGCAGTTCTTC.